The 8 T cell receptor beta chains below come from one sample, sequenced in a study of CD8+ T cells in alopecia areata. RNA was isolated and reverse transcribed to cDNA, the sequencing template. The assay was immunoSEQ multiplex PCR, and TCRdb's table has in-frame clones only and misses some. The sample lists around 120,000 clones; 47% were seen once. Sequencing used NKG2D-low CD8+ T cells sorted from blood. These receptors came from a human donor with alopecia areata.

This clone came up a few times. This chain links TRBV4-1 with TRBJ1-5; D unclear. The CDR3 spans 15 residues. Germline CDR1 and CDR2: MGHRA and YSYEKL. Trimming cost V 2 bases and J 0 bases, with 8 bases left between them. The CDR3 nucleotides read TGCGCCAGCAGCCAATCGGCCCTTAGCAATCAGCCCCAGCATTTT. Its translation is CASSQSALSNQPQHF.

A few counts support this clone. The genes are TRBV29-1 and TRBJ2-1; 14 bases align to TRBD2. V shed 7 bases and J 3 bases; nucleotides not matched to a gene: 14. The CDR3 spans 18 residues. The germline gives CDR1 SQVTM, CDR2 ANQGSEA. The CDR3 nucleotides read TGCAGCGGCGGTTCGGGACTAGCGGGAGATGGTGACTACAATGAGCAGTTCTTC. This encodes CSGGSGLAGDGDYNEQFF.

The genes are TRBV27 and TRBJ2-3, with D unresolved. The length of the CDR3 is 11 residues. Between the trimmed V and J ends, which lost 3 bases and 9 bases, there was a span of 7 bases. The germline CDR1 and CDR2 sequences are MNHEY and SMNVEV (reference sequence). The CDR3 here is CASSFSGTQYF. The CDR3, as DNA: TGTGCCAGCAGTTTTAGTGGCACGCAGTATTTT.

The V gene is TRBV28, the J gene TRBJ2-4; TRBD1 is a possible D gene (6 bases). The germline V gene has CDR1 MDHEN and CDR2 SYDVKM. Trimming stripped 3 bases from V and 6 bases from J, with 21 bases between. The CDR3 runs to 17 residues. CDR3 amino acids: CASSFRGARGTANIQYF. CDR3 in DNA: TGTGCCAGCAGTTTTCGTGGGGCCAGGGGAACGGCAAACATTCAGTACTTC.

In the case of this clone: One end of the junction is discordant with germline, which a read error may explain. The rearrangement uses TRBV25-1 and TRBJ2-6, with TRBD2 matching over 10 bases. Germline CDR1 is MGHDK and CDR2 is SYGVNS. This CDR3 spans 16 amino acids. The DNA of the CDR3 is TGTGCCATCAGTGAGCGGGAGGGCTCTGGGGCCAACGTCCTGACTTTC. It specifies CAISEREGSGANVLTF.

This clone was seen a few times. This chain links TRBV29-1 with TRBJ1-1; unclear D gene. This CDR3 has 12 residues. Trimming took 4 bases from V and 8 from J, leaving 14 bases between them. CDR1 and CDR2 from the germline V gene are SQVTM and ANQGSEA. CDR3 region: CSVGLKGAEAFF. For the CDR3, the DNA is TGCAGCGTTGGGCTGAAAGGTGCGGAAGCTTTCTTT.

The chain carries TRBV23-1 and TRBJ2-2; no clear D gene. TRBV23-1 has ORF status, its function being uncertain. The CDR3 is 15 amino acids. V gave up 4 bases and J gave up 3 bases, with 12 bases separating them. CDR3 sequence: CASSRVTTDTGELFF. CDR3 nucleotides: TGCGCCAGCAGTCGCGTGACAACGGACACCGGGGAGCTGTTTTTT.

CDR3 in amino acids: CSVELAGEVGELFF. The CDR3 DNA reads TGCAGCGTGGAACTAGCGGGAGAGGTCGGGGAGCTGTTTTTT. This chain links TRBV29-1 with TRBJ2-2; 11 nucleotides align to TRBD2. The V and J ends lost 6 bases and 7 bases, in that order; junction bases with no gene match: 7. This CDR3 has 14 amino acids. CDR1 SQVTM and CDR2 ANQGSEA come from the germline V gene.